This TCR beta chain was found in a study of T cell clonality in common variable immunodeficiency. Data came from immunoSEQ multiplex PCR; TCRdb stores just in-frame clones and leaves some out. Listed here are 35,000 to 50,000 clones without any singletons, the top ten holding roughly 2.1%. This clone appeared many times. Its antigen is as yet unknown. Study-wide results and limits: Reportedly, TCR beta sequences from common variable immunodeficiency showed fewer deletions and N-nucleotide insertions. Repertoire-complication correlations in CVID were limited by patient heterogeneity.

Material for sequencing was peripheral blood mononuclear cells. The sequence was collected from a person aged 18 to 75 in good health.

CDR3 residues: CASSYLQGVEEKLFF. Partial CDR3 DNA: TGTGCCAGCAGCTACCTACAGGGGGTAGAGGAAAAA. The chain is built from TRBV5-5 and TRBJ1-4; 8 bases agree with TRBD1. The read halts 3 residues ahead of the CDR3 end, with the missing end drawn from the germline J gene. The CDR3 sequence is 15 residues long. V was pared by 3 bases and J by 8 bases, with 9 bases of the junction left unmatched. Germline V gene data show CDR1 as SGHKS and CDR2 as YYEKEE (reference sequence).